This T cell receptor (beta chain) was sequenced for a study of blood T cell repertoires in COVID-19. In the study overall: Sample material is recorded as cDNA or gDNA derived from T cells, B-cell-depleted T cells, or PBMCs.

The assay was immunoSEQ multiplex PCR, and TCRdb's table has in-frame clones only and misses some. The sample records some 320,000 clones, roughly nine tenths being singletons. Looked up from germline, CDR1 is GTSNPN and CDR2 is SVGIG (reference sequence). This CDR3 region has 10 residues. V lost 5 bases, J lost 7 bases, and 1 base stayed unmatched. Assignments of participants to cohorts depended upon their own reported clinical history. The V and J genes are TRBV30 and TRBJ1-2, with 7 bases fitting TRBD1. The receptor comes from a woman aged 25 to 39 who had been exposed to COVID-19. The sequencing sample was made of PBMCs or T cells enriched from blood (not recorded which). CDR3 loop: CAWEGAGYTF. The CDR3 nucleotides are TGTGCCTGGGAGGGGGCTGGCTACACCTTC.